This TCR beta chain appears in the sequencing data of a study of shared clonotypes between healthy human individuals (TCRdb year 2020). Regarding the study in general: A couple of women and a few men aged 18 to 49 years were included in the cohort. Different laboratories and diverse techniques were used to prepare libraries and sequence TCR repertoires, to increase sequencing depth and limit assay-specific biases. Leukapheresis yielded between about 0.85 and 10 billion PBMCs per donor. Blood TCR repertoires of five healthy adults were deeply sequenced to estimate repertoire size and the extent of clonotype sharing between individuals. For each donor, three plates each were used for CD4 naive and CD4 memory, two plates were used for CD8 naive, and one plate was used for CD8 memory.

What the work shows at the level of the full study, not this receptor alone: Rarefaction of sorted-subset datasets indicated incomplete sequencing despite the large sequencing depth. Based on pairwise subsampling, the degree of clonotype sharing among donors was expected to be affected by sequencing depth. Clonotypes shared by all four sorted-subset donors showed higher generation probabilities than non-shared clonotypes. Across four donors, around 5% of naive CD4, approximately 3.6% of naive CD8, 2% to 2.5% of memory CD4, and approximately 0.4% of memory CD8 clonotypes were shared. Because the study included only a small number of donors, the genetic and exposure-history diversity represented was limited. Naive subsets generally had larger estimated clonotype richness than memory subsets. Only blood was sampled, and tissue TCR repertoires likely differ from those in blood.

The CDR3 numbers 13 residues from cysteine through phenylalanine. Of all the DNA, just the CDR3 is kept, 39 bases in frame from base 1. CDR1 is given as MGHDK and CDR2 as SYGVNS, both from the germline V gene. Ends trimmed: V by 4 bases, J by 5 bases; bases unmatched to a gene: 5. Using the deep immunoSEQ assay, TCR CDR3 regions were amplified from genomic DNA by multiplex PCR. For each cell subset, the extracted genomic DNA was distributed evenly across all wells of several immunoSEQ 96-well plates, and each plate served as one replicate. For sorted subsets, around 0.2 ug of genomic DNA, equivalent to tens of thousands of T cell genomes, went into each replicate PCR. The purified libraries were quantified using a Qubit 3.0 fluorometer, sized with a Bioanalyzer 2100, and then quantified again using the KAPA Library Quantification kit. A separate single-read 150-cycle Illumina NextSeq 550 flow cell was used to sequence each immunoSEQ 96-well plate. From the authors' description of their analysis: Because the immunoSEQ output held only junctional sequences and lacked quality scores, the filtering could not match the filtering applied to full-length reads. To assign V/J genes and CDR3, sequences were annotated using PyIR, a Python wrapper for IgBLAST v1.9, with IMGT germline references. Any read was removed if the V/J assignment was weak (E-value above 1e-6), the CDR3 was missing, or the read contained stop codons, out-of-frame junctions, or ambiguous translated residues. A V3J clonotype was defined by an identical inferred V gene, J gene, and CDR3 amino acid sequence. Percentage overlap between repertoires was calculated by dividing the number of shared unique clonotypes by the size of the smaller repertoire. Repertoire richness was assessed with RTK rarefaction, the Chao1 estimator, and Recon v2.1 estimates of unobserved clonotypes. For all TCRbeta clonotypes obtained by the gDNA method from several donors, generation probabilities were computed with OLGA. TCRdb limited this immuneACCESS table to in-frame rearrangements with V and J called. A share of clones is missing; checked studies link under half to unresolved V genes, and the rest is unexplained. V and J calls and clone size are those listed in that table; D and trimming were worked out from the DNA. For this sample there are some 2.3 million clones; more than 85% appear just once. 0.3% to 0.4% of the sample comes from the top ten.

Donors were healthy HIV-negative adults with no recently reported acute infections or vaccinations. Only Caucasian adults living in Nashville, Tennessee, USA were represented among the donors. CD4+ T cells were enriched by magnetic negative selection; naive cells were then positively selected on CD45RA, and the negative fraction formed the memory subset. Blood was collected by leukapheresis, and PBMCs were isolated by Ficoll-Histopaque density gradient centrifugation and then cryopreserved in liquid nitrogen vapor phase. Analytical flow cytometry was used to check the purity and quantity of each magnetically sorted T cell population. Genomic DNA was isolated from every sorted fraction and measured by UV absorbance on a Nanodrop 2000c. Comments on this clone: Its antigen target is currently unknown. Base-call qualities are not available, and no considerably larger clone is one nucleotide away.

The specimen sequenced was naive CD4+ T cells from PBMCs. The cell subset or site label here, explained by the study, means: CD45RA+ positively selected. The receptor's source is a man between 18 and 35 years old in good health. Some clones in this sample may be carry-over from other donors' samples. The chain is made from TRBV25-1 and TRBJ2-7, and 7 bases in between align with TRBD1. The DNA sequence is given as TGTGCCAGCAGTGCCACAGGGGTGAACGAGCAGTACTTC. Translated, it gives CASSATGVNEQYF.